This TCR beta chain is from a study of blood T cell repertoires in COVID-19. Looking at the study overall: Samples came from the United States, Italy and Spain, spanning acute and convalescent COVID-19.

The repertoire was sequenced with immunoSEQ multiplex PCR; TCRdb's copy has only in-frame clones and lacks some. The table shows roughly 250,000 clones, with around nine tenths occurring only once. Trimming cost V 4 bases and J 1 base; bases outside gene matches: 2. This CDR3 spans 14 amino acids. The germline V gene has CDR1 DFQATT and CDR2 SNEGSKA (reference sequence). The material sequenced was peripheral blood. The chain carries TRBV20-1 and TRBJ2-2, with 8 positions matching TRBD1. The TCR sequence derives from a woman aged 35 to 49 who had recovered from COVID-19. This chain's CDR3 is CSATDRGNTGELFF. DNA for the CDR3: TGCAGTGCTACTGACAGGGGGAACACCGGGGAGCTGTTTTTT.